This TCR beta chain came from a study of blood T cell repertoires in COVID-19. Study-level information: Researchers got acute and convalescent COVID-19 samples from the United States, Italy and Spain. Sample material is recorded as cDNA or gDNA derived from T cells, B-cell-depleted T cells, or PBMCs.

V was trimmed by 0 bases and J by 9 bases, leaving 10 bases between them. CDR3 size: 14 residues. Germline V gene lookup returns CDR1 SGHRS and CDR2 YFSETQ. Source study methods: Reference gene primer amplification gave nucleated cell count estimates. The table came from immunoSEQ multiplex PCR; TCRdb's copy has only in-frame clones and leaves some out. The D gene and trimming were derived from the DNA, and the V and J assignments and clone size from that table. The sample consists of 95,000 to 150,000 clones, more than 75% of them appearing once. The sample taken for sequencing was peripheral blood. V and J are TRBV5-1 and TRBJ1-6; tentatively, D is TRBD1 (6 bases). This TCR was recovered from a woman in her seventies with acute or convalescent COVID-19. CDR3 DNA: TGCGCCAGCAGCTTGGAAGGGGGAAGTTCACCCCTCCACTTT. It encodes CASSLEGGSSPLHF.